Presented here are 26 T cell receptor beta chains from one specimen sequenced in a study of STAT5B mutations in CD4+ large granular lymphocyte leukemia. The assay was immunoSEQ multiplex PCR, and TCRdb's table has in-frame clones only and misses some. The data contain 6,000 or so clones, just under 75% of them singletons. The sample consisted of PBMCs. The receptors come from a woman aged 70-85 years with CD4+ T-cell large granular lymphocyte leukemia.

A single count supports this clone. This chain's CDR3 is CASSLRGDRQPNQPQHF. For the CDR3, the DNA is TGTGCCAGCAGCTTAAGGGGGGACAGACAGCCCAATCAGCCCCAGCATTTT. The chain couples TRBV7-8 to TRBJ1-5; 7 nucleotides agree with TRBD1. This CDR3 has 17 residues. Trimming at V came to 2 bases and at J to 3 bases, leaving 10 bases not matched to a gene. CDR1 is SGHVS and CDR2 is FQNEAQ in the germline V gene.

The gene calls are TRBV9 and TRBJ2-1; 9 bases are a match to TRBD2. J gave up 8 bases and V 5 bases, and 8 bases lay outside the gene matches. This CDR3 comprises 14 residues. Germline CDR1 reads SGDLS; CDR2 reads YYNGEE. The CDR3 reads CASSGAGGRDEQFF. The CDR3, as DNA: TGTGCCAGCAGTGGGGCGGGAGGGCGCGATGAGCAGTTCTTC. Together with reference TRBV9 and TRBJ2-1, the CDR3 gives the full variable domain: DSGVTQTPKHLITATGQRVTLRCSPRSGDLSVYWYQQSLDQGLQFLIQYYNGEERAKGNILERFSAQQFPDLHSELNLSSLELGDSALYFCASSGAGGRDEQFFGPGTRLTVL.

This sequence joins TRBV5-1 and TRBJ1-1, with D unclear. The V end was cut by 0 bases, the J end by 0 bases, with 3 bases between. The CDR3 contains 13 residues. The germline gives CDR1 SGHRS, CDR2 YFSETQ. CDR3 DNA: TGCGCCAGCAGCTTGGGGATGAACACTGAAGCTTTCTTT. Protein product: CASSLGMNTEAFF.

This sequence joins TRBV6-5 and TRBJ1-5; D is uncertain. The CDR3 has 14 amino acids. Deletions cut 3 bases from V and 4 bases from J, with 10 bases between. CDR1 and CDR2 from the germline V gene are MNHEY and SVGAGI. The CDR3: CASSYRHSNQPQHF. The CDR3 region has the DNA TGTGCCAGCAGTTATAGACACTCAAATCAGCCCCAGCATTTT.

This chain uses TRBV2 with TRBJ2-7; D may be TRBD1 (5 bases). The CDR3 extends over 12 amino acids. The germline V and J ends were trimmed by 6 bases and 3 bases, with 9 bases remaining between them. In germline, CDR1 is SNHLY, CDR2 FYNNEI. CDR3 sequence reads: CASRAGHYEQYF. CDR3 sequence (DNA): TGTGCCAGCAGGGCAGGGCACTACGAGCAGTACTTC.

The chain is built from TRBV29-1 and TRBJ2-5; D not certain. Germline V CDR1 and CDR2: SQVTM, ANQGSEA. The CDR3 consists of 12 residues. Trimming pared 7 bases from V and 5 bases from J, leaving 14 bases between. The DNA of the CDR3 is TGCAGCGGAGTCCCCACCGGGGAGACCCAGTACTTC. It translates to CSGVPTGETQYF.

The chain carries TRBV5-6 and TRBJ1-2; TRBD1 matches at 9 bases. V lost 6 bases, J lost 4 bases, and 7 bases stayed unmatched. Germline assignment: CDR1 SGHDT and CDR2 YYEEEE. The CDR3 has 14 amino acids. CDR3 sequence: CASNGDRAGYGYTF. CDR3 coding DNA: TGTGCCAGCAACGGGGACAGGGCGGGCTATGGCTACACCTTC.

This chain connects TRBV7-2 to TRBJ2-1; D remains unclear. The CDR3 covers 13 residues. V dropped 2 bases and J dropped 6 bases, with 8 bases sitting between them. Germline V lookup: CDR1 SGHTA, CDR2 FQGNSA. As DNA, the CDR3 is TGTGCCAGCAGCTTACCTAGAACCAATGAGCAGTTCTTC. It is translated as CASSLPRTNEQFF.

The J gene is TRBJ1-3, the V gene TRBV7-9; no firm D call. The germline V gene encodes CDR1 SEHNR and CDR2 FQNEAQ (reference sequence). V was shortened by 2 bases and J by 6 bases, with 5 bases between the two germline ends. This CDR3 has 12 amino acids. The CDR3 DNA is TGTGCCAGCAGCTTAAGCGCAAACACCATATATTTT. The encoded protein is CASSLSANTIYF.

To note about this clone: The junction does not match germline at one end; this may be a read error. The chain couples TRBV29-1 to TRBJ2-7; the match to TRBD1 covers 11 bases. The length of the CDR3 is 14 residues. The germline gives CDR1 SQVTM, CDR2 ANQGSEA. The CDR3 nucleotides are TGCAGCGTAGAAGGGACAGGGGGTGGTGGCGAGCAGTACTTC. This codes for CSVEGTGGGGEQYF.

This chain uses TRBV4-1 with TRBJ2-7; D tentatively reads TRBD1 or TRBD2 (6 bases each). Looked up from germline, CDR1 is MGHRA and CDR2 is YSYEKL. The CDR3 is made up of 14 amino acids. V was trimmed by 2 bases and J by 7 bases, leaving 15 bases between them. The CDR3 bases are TGCGCCAGCAGCCAACCGGGGGCCGGGAAAGAGCAGTACTTC. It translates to CASSQPGAGKEQYF.

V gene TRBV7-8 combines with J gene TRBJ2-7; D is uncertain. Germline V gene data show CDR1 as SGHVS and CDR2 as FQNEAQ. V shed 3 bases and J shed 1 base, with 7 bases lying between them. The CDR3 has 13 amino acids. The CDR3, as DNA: TGTGCCAGCAGCTTTGAGGTTTCCTACGAGCAGTACTTC. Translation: CASSFEVSYEQYF.

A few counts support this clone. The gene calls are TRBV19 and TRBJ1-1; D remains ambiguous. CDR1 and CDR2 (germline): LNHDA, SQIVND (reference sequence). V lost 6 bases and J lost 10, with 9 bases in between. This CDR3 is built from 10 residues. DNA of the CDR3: TGTGCCAGTAGCAGCGGACGAGCTTTCTTT. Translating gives CASSSGRAFF.

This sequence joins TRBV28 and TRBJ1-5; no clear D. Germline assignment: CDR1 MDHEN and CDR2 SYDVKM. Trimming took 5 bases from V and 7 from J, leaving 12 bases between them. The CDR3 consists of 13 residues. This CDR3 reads CASSPTSKQPQHF. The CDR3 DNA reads TGTGCCAGCAGTCCTACCAGTAAACAGCCCCAGCATTTT.

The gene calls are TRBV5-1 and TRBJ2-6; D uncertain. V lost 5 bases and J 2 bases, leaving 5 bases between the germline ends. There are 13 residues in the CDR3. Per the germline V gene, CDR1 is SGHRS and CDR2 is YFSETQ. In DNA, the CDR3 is TGCGCCAGCAGAGAGGCTGGGGCCAACGTCCTGACTTTC. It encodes CASREAGANVLTF.

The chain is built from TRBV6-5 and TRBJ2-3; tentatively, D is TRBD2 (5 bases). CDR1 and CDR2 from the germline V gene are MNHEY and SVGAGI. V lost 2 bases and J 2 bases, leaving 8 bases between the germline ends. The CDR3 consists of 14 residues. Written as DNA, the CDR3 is TGTGCCAGCAGTTACACGGAGGTCACAGATACGCAGTATTTT. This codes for CASSYTEVTDTQYF.

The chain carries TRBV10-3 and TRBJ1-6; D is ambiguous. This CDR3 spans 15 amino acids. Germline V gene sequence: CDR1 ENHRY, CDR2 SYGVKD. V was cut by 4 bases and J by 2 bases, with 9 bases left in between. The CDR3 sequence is CAISVKEPYNSPLHF. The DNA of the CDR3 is TGTGCCATCAGTGTCAAGGAGCCCTATAATTCACCCCTCCACTTT.

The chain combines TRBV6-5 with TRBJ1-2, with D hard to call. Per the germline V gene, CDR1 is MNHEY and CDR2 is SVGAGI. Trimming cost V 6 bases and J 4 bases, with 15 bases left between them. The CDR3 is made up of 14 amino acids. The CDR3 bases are TGTGCCAGCAGGGGTGGGATTGGTGGCTATGGCTACACCTTC. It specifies CASRGGIGGYGYTF.

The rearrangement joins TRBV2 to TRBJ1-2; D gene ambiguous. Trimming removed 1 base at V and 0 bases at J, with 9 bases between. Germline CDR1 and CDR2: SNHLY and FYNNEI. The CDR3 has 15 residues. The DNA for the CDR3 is TGTGCCAGCAGTGAAGGGCGGCCAACTAACTATGGCTACACCTTC. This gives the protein CASSEGRPTNYGYTF. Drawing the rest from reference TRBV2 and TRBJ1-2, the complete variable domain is EPEVTQTPSHQVTQMGQEVILRCVPISNHLYFYWYRQILGQKVEFLVSFYNNEISEKSEIFDDQFSVERPDGSNFTLKIRSTKLEDSAMYFCASSEGRPTNYGYTFGSGTRLTVV.

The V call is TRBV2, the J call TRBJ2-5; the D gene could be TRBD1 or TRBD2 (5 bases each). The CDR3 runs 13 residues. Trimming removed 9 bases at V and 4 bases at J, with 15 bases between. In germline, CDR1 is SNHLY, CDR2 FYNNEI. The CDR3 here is CASVLGVLETQYF. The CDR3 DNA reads TGTGCCAGTGTTTTGGGGGTACTAGAGACCCAGTACTTC.

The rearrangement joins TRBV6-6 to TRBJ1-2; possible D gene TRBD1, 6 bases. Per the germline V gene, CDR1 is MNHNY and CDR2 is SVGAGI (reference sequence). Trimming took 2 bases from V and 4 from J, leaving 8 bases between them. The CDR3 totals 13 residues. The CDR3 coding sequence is TGTGCCAGCAGTTACGGGGGCGGCTATGGCTACACCTTC. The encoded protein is CASSYGGGYGYTF.

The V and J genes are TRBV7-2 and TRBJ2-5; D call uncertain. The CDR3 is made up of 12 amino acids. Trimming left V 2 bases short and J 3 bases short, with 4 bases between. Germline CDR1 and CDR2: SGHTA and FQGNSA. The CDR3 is CASSLTEETQYF. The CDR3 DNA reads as TGTGCCAGCAGCTTAACAGAAGAGACCCAGTACTTC.

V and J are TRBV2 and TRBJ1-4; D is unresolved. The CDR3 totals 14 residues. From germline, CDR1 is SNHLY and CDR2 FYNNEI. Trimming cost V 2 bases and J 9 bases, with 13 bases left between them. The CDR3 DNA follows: TGTGCCAGCAGTGAAAACTTGCCCGGGCAAAAACTGTTTTTT. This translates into CASSENLPGQKLFF.

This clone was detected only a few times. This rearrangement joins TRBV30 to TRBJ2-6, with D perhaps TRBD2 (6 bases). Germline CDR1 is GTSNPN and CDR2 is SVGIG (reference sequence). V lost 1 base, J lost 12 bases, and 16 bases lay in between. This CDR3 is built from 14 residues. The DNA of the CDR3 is TGTGCCTGGAGTGGGACCTGGCGGGACCCCGTCCTGACTTTC. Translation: CAWSGTWRDPVLTF.

The CDR3 nucleotides are TGTGCCAGTAGTCGCCTGAGGGACACTGAAGCTTTCTTT. Residues: CASSRLRDTEAFF. The chain couples TRBV19 to TRBJ1-1; unclear D gene. This CDR3 contains 13 residues. Germline V CDR1 and CDR2: LNHDA, SQIVND (reference sequence). Trimming removed 5 bases from V and 3 bases from J, with 10 bases in between.

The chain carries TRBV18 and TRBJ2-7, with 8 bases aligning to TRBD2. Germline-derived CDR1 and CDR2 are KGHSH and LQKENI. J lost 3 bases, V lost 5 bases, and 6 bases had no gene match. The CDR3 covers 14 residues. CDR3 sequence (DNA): TGTGCCAGCTCATCCACCGGGACTAGCTACGAGCAGTACTTC. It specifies CASSSTGTSYEQYF.